What follows are 5 T cell receptor beta chains derived from one specimen sequenced in a study of control samples from healthy donors and cancer patients. TCRdb keeps only in-frame clones here, not all; method: immunoSEQ multiplex PCR. The sample has 75,000 to 90,000 clones, about nine tenths seen once. The sequencing sample was made of PBMCs. The receptors originated from a woman aged 50 to 65 with colorectal cancer.

The chain is built from TRBV7-9 and TRBJ2-7, with TRBD2 identical over 13 bases. CDR1 is SEHNR, CDR2 FQNEAQ, per germline (reference sequence). The length of the CDR3 is 15 residues. The V segment lost 5 bases and the J segment 2 bases; nucleotides outside the gene matches: 3. This chain's CDR3 is CASSLGLAGPYEQYV. In nucleotides, the CDR3 is TGTGCCAGCAGCCTGGGACTAGCGGGGCCCTACGAGCAGTACGTC.

V and J are TRBV6-5 and TRBJ1-2; 8 bases line up with TRBD1. The CDR3 has 15 residues. V lost 5 bases and J lost 4; bases outside the gene matches: 9. In germline, CDR1 is MNHEY, CDR2 SVGAGI. The CDR3 reads CASSNGQGTFYGYTF. DNA of the CDR3: TGTGCCAGCAGTAACGGACAGGGTACCTTCTATGGCTACACCTTC.

The genes are TRBV6-5 and TRBJ1-4, with D unresolved. The CDR3 contains 14 residues. V was trimmed by 5 bases and J by 0 bases, leaving 7 bases between them. Germline V gives CDR1 MNHEY, CDR2 SVGAGI. In DNA form, the CDR3 reads TGTGCCAGCAGTAGAGGTGCAACTAATGAAAAACTGTTTTTT. Encoded protein: CASSRGATNEKLFF.

V and J are TRBV2 and TRBJ1-1, with TRBD1 matching over 8 bases. This CDR3 is 14 amino acids long. J lost 1 base, V lost 3 bases, and 1 base had no gene match. Germline CDR1 and CDR2: SNHLY and FYNNEI. The CDR3 here is CASSDQGANTEAFF. The CDR3 nucleotides are TGTGCCAGCAGTGACCAGGGGGCGAACACTGAAGCTTTCTTT.

For the CDR3, the DNA is TGTGCCAGCAGCCCTAGTTCGGGATTCTCTGGAAACACCATATATTTT. Its protein product is CASSPSSGFSGNTIYF. The rearrangement links TRBV9 to TRBJ1-3, with D unclear. Trimming removed 4 bases from V and 0 bases from J, with 14 bases in between. CDR3 length: 16 residues. Looked up from germline, CDR1 is SGDLS and CDR2 is YYNGEE.